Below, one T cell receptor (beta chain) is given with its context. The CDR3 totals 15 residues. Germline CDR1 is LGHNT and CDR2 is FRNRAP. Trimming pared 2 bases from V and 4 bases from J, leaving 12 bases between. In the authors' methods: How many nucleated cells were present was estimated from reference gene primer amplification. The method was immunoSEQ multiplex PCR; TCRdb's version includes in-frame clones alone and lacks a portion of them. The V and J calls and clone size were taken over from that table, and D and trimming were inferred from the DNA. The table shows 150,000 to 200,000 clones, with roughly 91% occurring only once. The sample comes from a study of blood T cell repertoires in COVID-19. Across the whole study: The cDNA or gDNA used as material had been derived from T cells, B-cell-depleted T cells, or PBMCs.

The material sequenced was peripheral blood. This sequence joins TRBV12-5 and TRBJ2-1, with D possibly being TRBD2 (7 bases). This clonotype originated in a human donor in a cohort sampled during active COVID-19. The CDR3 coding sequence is TGTGCTAGTGGTTTGCGGGGGGCAACTTACAATGAGCAGTTCTTC. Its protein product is CASGLRGATYNEQFF.